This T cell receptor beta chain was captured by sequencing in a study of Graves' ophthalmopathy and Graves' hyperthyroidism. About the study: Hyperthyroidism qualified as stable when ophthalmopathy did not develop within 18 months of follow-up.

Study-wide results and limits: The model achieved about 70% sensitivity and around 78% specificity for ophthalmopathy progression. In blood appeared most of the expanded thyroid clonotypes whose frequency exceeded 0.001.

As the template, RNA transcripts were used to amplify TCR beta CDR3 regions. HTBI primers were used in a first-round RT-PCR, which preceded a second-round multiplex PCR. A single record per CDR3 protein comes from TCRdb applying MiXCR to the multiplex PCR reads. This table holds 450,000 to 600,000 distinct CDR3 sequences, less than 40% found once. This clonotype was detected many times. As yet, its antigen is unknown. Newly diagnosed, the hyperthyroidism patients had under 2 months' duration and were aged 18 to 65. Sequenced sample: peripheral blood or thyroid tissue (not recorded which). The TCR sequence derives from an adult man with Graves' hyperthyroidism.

The CDR3 region is CASTRIDLVNTEAFF. In nucleotides, the CDR3 is TGTGCCAGTACCCGGATTGACCTGGTGAACACTGAAGCTTTCTTT. The rearrangement joins TRBV19 to TRBJ1-1; D not certain. This CDR3 has 15 amino acids. V was clipped by 7 bases and J by 0 bases, with 15 bases between them. Germline-derived CDR1 and CDR2 are LNHDA and SQIVND (reference sequence).